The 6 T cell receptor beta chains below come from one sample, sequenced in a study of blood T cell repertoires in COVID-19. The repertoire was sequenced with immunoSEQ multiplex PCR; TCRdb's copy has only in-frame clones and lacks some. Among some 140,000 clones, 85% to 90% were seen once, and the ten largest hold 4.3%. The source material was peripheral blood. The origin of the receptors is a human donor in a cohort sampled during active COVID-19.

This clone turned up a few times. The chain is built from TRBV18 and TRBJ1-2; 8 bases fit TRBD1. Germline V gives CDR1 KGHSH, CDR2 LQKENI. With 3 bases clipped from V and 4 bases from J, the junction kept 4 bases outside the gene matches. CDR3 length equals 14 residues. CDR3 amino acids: CASSPGQVLYGYTF. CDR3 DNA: TGTGCCAGCTCACCGGGACAGGTACTCTATGGCTACACCTTC.

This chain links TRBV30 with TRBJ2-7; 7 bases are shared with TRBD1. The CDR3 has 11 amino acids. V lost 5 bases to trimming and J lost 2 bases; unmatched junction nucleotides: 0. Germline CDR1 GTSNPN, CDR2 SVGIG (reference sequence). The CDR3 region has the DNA TGTGCCTGGGGGACAGCCTACGAGCAGTACTTC. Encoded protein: CAWGTAYEQYF.

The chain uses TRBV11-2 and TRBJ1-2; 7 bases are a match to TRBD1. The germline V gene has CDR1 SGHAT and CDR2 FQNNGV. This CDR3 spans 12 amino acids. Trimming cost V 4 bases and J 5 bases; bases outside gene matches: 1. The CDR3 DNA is TGTGCCAGCAGCTCGACAGGGTATGGCTACACCTTC. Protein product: CASSSTGYGYTF.

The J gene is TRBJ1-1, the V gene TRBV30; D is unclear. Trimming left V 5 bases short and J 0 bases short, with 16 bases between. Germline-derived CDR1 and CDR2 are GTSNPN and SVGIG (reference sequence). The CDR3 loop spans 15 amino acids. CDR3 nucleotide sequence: TGTGCCTGGGGACCTCTCGGGTGGATGAACACTGAAGCTTTCTTT. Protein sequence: CAWGPLGWMNTEAFF. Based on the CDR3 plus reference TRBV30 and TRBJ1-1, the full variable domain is SQTIHQWPATLVQPVGSPLSLECTVEGTSNPNLYWYRQAAGRGLQLLFYSVGIGQISSEVPQNLSASRPQDRQFILSSKKLLLSDSGFYLCAWGPLGWMNTEAFFGQGTRLTVV.

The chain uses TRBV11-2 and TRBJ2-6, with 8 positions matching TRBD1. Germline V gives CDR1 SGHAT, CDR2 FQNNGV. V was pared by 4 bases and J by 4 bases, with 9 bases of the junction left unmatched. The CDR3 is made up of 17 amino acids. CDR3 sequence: CASSSFPDRVGANVLTF. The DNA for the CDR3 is TGTGCCAGCAGCTCGTTCCCGGACAGGGTGGGGGCCAACGTCCTGACTTTC.

This CDR3 is CASSGEDRGAEAFF. The DNA for the CDR3 is TGTGCCAGCAGCGGGGAGGACAGGGGGGCTGAAGCTTTCTTT. The gene calls are TRBV5-6 and TRBJ1-1, with 10 bases that match TRBD1. The trim removed 4 bases at V and 6 bases at J, leaving 6 bases unmatched. Germline CDR1 SGHDT, CDR2 YYEEEE. The CDR3 covers 14 residues.